This T cell receptor beta chain is drawn from a study of shared clonotypes between healthy human individuals. Overall study context: Three plates each covered CD4 naive and memory; CD8 naive two, CD8 memory one. Study observations and caveats: Sorted-subset samples were not fully sequenced, rarefaction indicated.

Terminally differentiated effector memory CD45RA+ cells were excluded from the naive CD8 cells, which were CD45RO-negative and positively selected for CCR7. There were only Caucasian adults among the donors, and all lived in Nashville, Tennessee. Worth noting for this clone: Its antigen remains unknown.

The ends were cut back, 2 bases at V and 3 bases at J, with 9 bases in the middle. This CDR3 comprises 13 residues. Germline CDR1 is SGDLS and CDR2 is YYNGEE. The protocol was immunoSEQ multiplex PCR, while the TCRdb copy is restricted to in-frame clones and leaves out a portion. The data contain hundreds of thousands of clones, roughly 96% of them singletons. V is TRBV9 and J is TRBJ2-7, with D perhaps matching TRBD1 (6 bases). What was sequenced was naive CD8+ T cells sorted from blood. The sequence was collected from a woman in her 30s in good health. The DNA of the CDR3 is TGTGCCAGCAGCGTTATGACAGGCTACGAGCAGTACTTC. The encoded protein is CASSVMTGYEQYF.